This T cell receptor (beta chain) was identified during a study of cytomegalovirus exposure and HLA in healthy donors. The germline CDR1 and CDR2 sequences are SGDLS and YYNGEE. The trim removed 0 bases at V and 7 bases at J, leaving 7 bases unmatched. The CDR3 extends over 16 amino acids. Regarding the study as a whole: Rare sequences made up most TCRs, while some public TCRs were found in many donors. Cytomegalovirus-associated status was assigned to about 170 TCR beta chains.

Sequenced by immunoSEQ multiplex PCR; TCRdb stores in-frame clones only, minus some. The sample yields 200,000 to 250,000 clones, just over 90% seen once. In regard to this clone: The antigen is undetermined.

Material for sequencing was PBMCs. The sequence was obtained from a young woman in good health and CMV-seronegative. This chain uses TRBV9 with TRBJ2-1; 10 bases agree with TRBD2. CDR3 in DNA: TGTGCCAGCAGCGTAGTAGGGAGCGGGAGGGTGAATGAGCAGTTCTTC. Its translation: CASSVVGSGRVNEQFF.